This T cell receptor beta chain derives from a study of T cell clonotyping in hematopoietic cell transplantation (dated by TCRdb to the early 2020s). Context from the whole study: A total of roughly 130 blood samples were collected in the study from 30 to 45 consecutive transplant recipients and their related donors. Patients were recruited between 2015 and January 2017 and followed until late 2020 or death. General findings and caveats noted by the study authors: A decrease in recipient TCR diversity was observed after transplant, and a progressive increase in pathologically expanded clonotypes was seen from day 30 to day 180. The sample size was limited, and because cells were not sorted, the contributions of CD4 and CD8 repertoires could not be separated. Broader TCR repertoire diversity after transplant was predicted by Inverse Simpson Index values from donors and from recipients before transplant. Recipient repertoires showed only a small fraction of overlap with donor repertoires, and over 97% appeared de novo at the given depth.

Blood samples for TCR beta sequencing were provided by related transplant donors. Using Nuclei Lysis Solution, genomic DNA was extracted from unfractionated peripheral blood mononuclear cells that were either fresh or cryopreserved. The immunoSEQ assay, a bias-controlled multiplex PCR using V- and J-specific primers, was used to amplify TCR beta CDR3 regions from genomic DNA. In a second PCR step, the CDR3 amplicons were tagged with a proprietary barcode plus Illumina adapter sequences. An Illumina MiSeq instrument was used to sequence the CDR3 libraries. Turning to the authors' computational methods: Export and quality control were performed with immunoSEQ Analyzer 3.0, and downstream analyses were performed with R Bioconductor and Immunarch. Only productive rearrangements in the normalized downsampled data set went into calculating the repertoire metrics. Clonotypes larger than 5 templates in the normalized cohort were defined as pathologically expanded. The Inverse Simpson Index served as the measure of repertoire diversity. CMV-specificity analyses were carried out on the non-normalized data set to capture all clonotypes. TCRdb provides this immuneACCESS table in a form limited to in-frame rearrangements. Some clones are lacking; in checked studies, under half of them reflect an unresolved V gene, and why the rest are absent is not known. That table gives V, J and clone size, and the DNA gave D and trimming. For this sample the table gives 65,000 to 75,000 clones, of which about 93% were detected only once. Of the sample, roughly 1.7% falls within the top ten clones.

The CDR3 holds 16 amino acids from the cysteine to the phenylalanine. CDR3 DNA only is kept here, 48 bases in frame from base 1. Deletion took 0 bases off V and 6 bases off J, with a span of 17 bases between the germline ends. CDR1 is given as MNHEY and CDR2 as SVGAGI, both from the germline V gene. As for this clone: Its target antigen remains unknown. Base-call qualities are not available, and no considerably larger clone is one nucleotide away.

This TCR was sampled from a man aged 45-65 years in good health. Some clones in this sample may be carry-over from other donors' samples. The rearrangement combines TRBV6-5 with TRBJ1-1, with the identity of the D gene unclear. The specimen sequenced was peripheral blood mononuclear cells. The DNA sequence reads TGTGCCAGCAGTTACTCGAGAGCGGGGAGAAGAGCTGAAGCTTTCTTT. Its amino acids are CASSYSRAGRRAEAFF.